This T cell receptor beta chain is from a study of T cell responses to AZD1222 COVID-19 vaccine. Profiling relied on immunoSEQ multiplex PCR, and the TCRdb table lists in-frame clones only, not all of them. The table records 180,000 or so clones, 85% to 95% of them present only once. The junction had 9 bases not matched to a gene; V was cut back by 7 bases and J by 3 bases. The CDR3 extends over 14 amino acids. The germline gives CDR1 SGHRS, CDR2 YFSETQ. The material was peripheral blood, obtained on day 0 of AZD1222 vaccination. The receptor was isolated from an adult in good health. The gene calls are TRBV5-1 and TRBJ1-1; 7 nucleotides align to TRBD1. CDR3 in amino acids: CASLPTGAHTEAFF. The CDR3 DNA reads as TGCGCCAGCTTACCAACAGGGGCACACACTGAAGCTTTCTTT.